This T cell receptor beta chain was identified during a study of blood T cell repertoires in COVID-19 (dated by TCRdb to about 2020). Regarding the study in general: Collaborator samples came from the United States, Italy and Spain and covered acute and convalescent phases of COVID-19. The sample metadata nearly always contained a de-identified subject ID, COVID-19 status, age in years and sex. The prospective study material was composed of cDNA or gDNA derived from T cells, B-cell-depleted T cells, or PBMCs. Where available, HLA class I and class II types were obtained from metadata supplied by the sample provider rather than from assay-based typing. Samples came from the ongoing ImmuneRACE study (first 160 participants) plus 1,254 subjects from 6 global collaborators. The dataset comprised deeply sampled blood TCRbeta repertoires from subjects exposed to, actively infected with, or recovered from COVID-19. The repertoires were released in a freely available public database meant as a resource for research on the immune response to SARS-CoV-2.

The immunoSEQ Assay, a bias-controlled multiplex PCR, was used to amplify TCRbeta CDR3 regions from genomic DNA. The paper's processing steps were these. Nucleated cell counts per sample were estimated from amplification of reference gene primers within the assay. To quantify the absolute abundance of each unique TCRbeta CDR3 rearrangement, sequence reads were collapsed and filtered. Productive Simpson clonality was computed per sample as the square root of Simpson's diversity index over productive rearrangements. TCRdb carries this immuneACCESS record with in-frame sequences only. Its versions omit some clonotypes, under half of them owing to an unresolved V gene in the studies checked, with the rest unexplained. V and J calls and clone size come straight from that table; D and trimming were deduced from the DNA. Recorded for this sample are some 100,000 clones; around four fifths of them occurred a single time. The ten largest account for around 10% of the sample.

The full study reports these points: Clinical and demographic metadata were provided uncurated, with the amount varying by source and participant.

The germline V gene encodes CDR1 SGHTA and CDR2 FQGTGA. The CDR3 sequence holds 13 residues, the cysteine and phenylalanine included. The read is trimmed to its CDR3 DNA, 39 bases read in frame from base 1. The junction shows trimming of 5 bases on V and 8 bases on J, plus 14 bases between the germline ends. This clone was observed a single time. Its antigen remains undetermined. No much larger clone exists at a distance of one base, and base qualities are not known. Whole blood was collected in K2EDTA tubes by collaborating institutions according to the institutions' own protocols. For TCRbeta analysis, collaborators shipped samples in one of three forms: frozen whole blood, isolated PBMCs, or DNA extracted from either of those sample types.

Sample: peripheral blood. The origin of this receptor is a woman aged 65 to 85 with acute or convalescent COVID-19. This chain joins TRBV7-3 to TRBJ2-3; perhaps TRBD2 is the D gene, with 5 bases matching. Here the CDR3 is given as CASSPRARGTQYF. Here is the DNA: TGTGCCAGCAGCCCGCGGGCTCGAGGTACGCAGTATTTT.